The T cell receptor beta chain under discussion was sequenced for a study of response to subunit inactivated influenza vaccine. The germline V gene encodes CDR1 SQVTM and CDR2 ANQGSEA. This CDR3 is 13 amino acids long. The V and J ends lost 8 bases and 5 bases, in that order; junction bases with no gene match: 10. Each CDR3 protein is one row after TCRdb ran MiXCR on the RT-PCR reads. The sample yields hundreds of thousands of distinct CDR3 sequences, about 11% seen once. These sequences were also reported in another study, on T cells expressing NK-cell markers. This second study says: Template switching by 5'RACE with UMIs generated the TCR beta cDNA. Just one sequenced donor of eight was HCMV-seronegative, while seven were seropositive. Similarly, these clonotypes led the CD3+CD56-NKG2C+ fraction as well in four donors. The study did not resolve the HCMV specificity of expanded NKG2C+ T cell clones.

The receptor comes from a man in his fifties who received an inactivated influenza vaccine. The V gene is TRBV29-1, the J gene TRBJ2-5, with 8 bases identical to TRBD2. The sequencing here drew on PBMCs from blood, taken on the day of vaccination. CDR3 sequence (DNA): TGCAGCCTATCGGGGGGGTTCGGGGAGACCCAGTACTTC. Amino acids: CSLSGGFGETQYF.